These T cell receptor beta chains were read from a single sample in a study of blood T cell repertoires in COVID-19. Libraries were prepared by immunoSEQ multiplex PCR; TCRdb keeps only in-frame clonotypes and omits some of them. The sample records 250,000 to 300,000 clones, 65% to 85% being singletons. The specimen sequenced was PBMCs or T cells enriched from blood (not recorded which). The origin of the receptors is a man aged 50-59 years who had recovered from COVID-19. The CDR3 runs from the conserved cysteine through the conserved F or W. A row's size may be missing; if present it is once, few, many or a size class.

-	TRBV9	TRBJ1-2	CASTRQGGDYGYTF
-	TRBV9	TRBJ2-1	CASSVGQTSGRGNEQFF
-	TRBV12-5	TRBJ1-4	CASGSLDRREKLFF
-	TRBV3-1/TRBV3-2	TRBJ2-1	CASSQELGSGRNEQFF
-	TRBV5-1	TRBJ2-1	CASSSGAGSYNEQFF
once	TRBV7-9	TRBJ1-6	CASSSGQGGSPLHF
-	TRBV4-2	TRBJ2-1	CASSQDRTNYNEQFF
many	TRBV7-3	TRBJ2-1	CASSLDGTSGRLGEQFF
once	TRBV24-1	TRBJ1-4	CATSERTGGSEKLFF
-	TRBV5-4	TRBJ2-7	CASSLSGRLPEQYF
-	TRBV30	TRBJ1-2	CAWTLSPGQALGYTF
-	TRBV11-3	TRBJ2-1	CASSHSTSLEQFF
-	TRBV4-2	TRBJ2-1	CASSNRDRGDNEQFF
few	TRBV6-5	TRBJ1-2	CASTARSNYGYTF
-	TRBV3-1/TRBV3-2	TRBJ1-4	CASSPRSGGNEKLFF